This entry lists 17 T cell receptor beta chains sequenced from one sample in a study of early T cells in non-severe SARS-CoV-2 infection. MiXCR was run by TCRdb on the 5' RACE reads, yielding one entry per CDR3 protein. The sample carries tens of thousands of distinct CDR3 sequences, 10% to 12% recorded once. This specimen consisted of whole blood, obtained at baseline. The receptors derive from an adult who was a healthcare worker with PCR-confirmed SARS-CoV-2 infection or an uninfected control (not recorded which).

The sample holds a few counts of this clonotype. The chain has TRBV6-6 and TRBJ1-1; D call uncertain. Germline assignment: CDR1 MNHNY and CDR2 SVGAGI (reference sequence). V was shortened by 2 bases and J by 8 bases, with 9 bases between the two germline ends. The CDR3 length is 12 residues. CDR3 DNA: TGTGCCAGCAGTTACGAAGGTTGGGAAGCTTTCTTT. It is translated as CASSYEGWEAFF.

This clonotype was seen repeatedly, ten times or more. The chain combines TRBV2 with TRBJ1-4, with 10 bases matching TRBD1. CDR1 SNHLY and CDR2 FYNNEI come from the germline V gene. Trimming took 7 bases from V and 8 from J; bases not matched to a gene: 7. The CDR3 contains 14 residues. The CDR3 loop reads CASTKGTGDEKLFF. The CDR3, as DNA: TGTGCCAGCACGAAGGGGACAGGGGACGAAAAACTGTTTTTT.

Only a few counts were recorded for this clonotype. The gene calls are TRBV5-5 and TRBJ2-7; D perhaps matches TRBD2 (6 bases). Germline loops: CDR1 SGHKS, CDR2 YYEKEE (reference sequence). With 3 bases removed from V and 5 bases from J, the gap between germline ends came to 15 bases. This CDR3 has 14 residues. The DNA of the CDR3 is TGTGCCAGCAGCTGGGAGGTCAGAGGGAACGAGCAGTACTTC. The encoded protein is CASSWEVRGNEQYF.

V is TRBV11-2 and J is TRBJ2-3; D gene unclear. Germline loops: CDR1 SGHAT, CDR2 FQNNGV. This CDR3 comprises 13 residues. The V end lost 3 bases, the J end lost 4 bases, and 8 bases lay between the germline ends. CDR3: CASSFGRSDTQYF. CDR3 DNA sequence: TGTGCCAGCAGCTTCGGCCGGTCAGATACGCAGTATTTT.

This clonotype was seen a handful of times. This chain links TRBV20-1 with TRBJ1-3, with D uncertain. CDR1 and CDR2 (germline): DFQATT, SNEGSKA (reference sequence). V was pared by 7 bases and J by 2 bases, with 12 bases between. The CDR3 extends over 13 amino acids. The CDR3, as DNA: TGCAGTGTCAGCAGGTTGGCTGGAAACACCATATATTTT. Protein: CSVSRLAGNTIYF.

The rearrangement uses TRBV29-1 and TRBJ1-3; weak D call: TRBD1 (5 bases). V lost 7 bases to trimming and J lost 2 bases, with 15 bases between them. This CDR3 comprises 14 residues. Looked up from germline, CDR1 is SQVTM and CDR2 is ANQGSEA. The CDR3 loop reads CSASVGTTGNTIYF. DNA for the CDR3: TGCAGCGCCTCAGTTGGGACGACTGGAAACACCATATATTTT. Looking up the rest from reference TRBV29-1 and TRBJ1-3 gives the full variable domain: SAVISQKPSRDICQRGTSLTIQCQVDSQVTMMFWYRQQPGQSLTLIATANQGSEATYESGFVIDKFPISRPNLTFSTLTVSNMSPEDSSIYLCSASVGTTGNTIYFGEGSWLTVV.

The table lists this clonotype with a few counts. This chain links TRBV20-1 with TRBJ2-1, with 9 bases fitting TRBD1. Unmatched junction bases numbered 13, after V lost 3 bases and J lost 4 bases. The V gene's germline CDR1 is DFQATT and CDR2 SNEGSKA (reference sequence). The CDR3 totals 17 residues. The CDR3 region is CSASHKPGTGIYNEQFF. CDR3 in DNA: TGCAGTGCTAGCCATAAGCCGGGGACAGGGATATACAATGAGCAGTTCTTC.

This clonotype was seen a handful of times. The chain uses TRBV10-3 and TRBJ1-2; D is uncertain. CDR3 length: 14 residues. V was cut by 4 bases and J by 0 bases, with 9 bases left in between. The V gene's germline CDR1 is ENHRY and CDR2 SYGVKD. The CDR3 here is CAISGNRANYGYTF. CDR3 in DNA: TGTGCCATCAGTGGGAATAGGGCTAACTATGGCTACACCTTC.

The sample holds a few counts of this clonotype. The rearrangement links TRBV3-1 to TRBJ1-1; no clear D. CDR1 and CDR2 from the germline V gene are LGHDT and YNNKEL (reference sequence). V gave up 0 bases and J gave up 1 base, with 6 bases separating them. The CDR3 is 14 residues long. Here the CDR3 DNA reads TGTGCCAGCAGCCAAGACGGCCAGAACACTGAAGCTTTCTTT. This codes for CASSQDGQNTEAFF.

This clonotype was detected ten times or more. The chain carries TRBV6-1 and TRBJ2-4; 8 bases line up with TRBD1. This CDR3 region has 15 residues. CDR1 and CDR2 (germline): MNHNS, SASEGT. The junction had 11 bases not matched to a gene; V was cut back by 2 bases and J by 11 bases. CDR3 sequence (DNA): TGTGCCAGCAGTGAACACCCGGACAGGGAGGCAGTTCAGTACTTC. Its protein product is CASSEHPDREAVQYF.

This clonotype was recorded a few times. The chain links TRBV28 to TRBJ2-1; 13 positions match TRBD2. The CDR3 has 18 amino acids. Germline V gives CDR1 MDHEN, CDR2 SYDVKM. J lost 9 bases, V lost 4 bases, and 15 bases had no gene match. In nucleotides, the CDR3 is TGTGCCAGCAGTTCCCTTAACCCTACTAGCGGGGGGGCCGCTGAGCAGTTCTTC. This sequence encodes CASSSLNPTSGGAAEQFF.

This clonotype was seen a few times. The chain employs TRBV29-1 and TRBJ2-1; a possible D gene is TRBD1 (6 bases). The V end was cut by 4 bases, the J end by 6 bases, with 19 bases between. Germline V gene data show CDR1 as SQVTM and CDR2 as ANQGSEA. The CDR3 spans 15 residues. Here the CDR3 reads CSVVPGKGVINEQFF. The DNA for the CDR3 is TGCAGCGTTGTTCCCGGAAAGGGGGTAATCAATGAGCAGTTCTTC.

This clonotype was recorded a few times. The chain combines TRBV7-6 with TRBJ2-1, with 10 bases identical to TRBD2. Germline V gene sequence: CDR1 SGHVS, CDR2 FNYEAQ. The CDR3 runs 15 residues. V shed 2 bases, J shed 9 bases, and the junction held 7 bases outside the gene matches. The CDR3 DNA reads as TGTGCCAGCAGCTTATCCGCTAGCGGGGGTGGTGAGCAGTTCTTC. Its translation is CASSLSASGGGEQFF. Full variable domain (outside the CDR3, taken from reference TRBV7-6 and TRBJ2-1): GAGVSQSPRYKVTKRGQDVALRCDPISGHVSLYWYRQALGQGPEFLTYFNYEAQQDKSGLPNDRFSAERPEGSISTLTIQRTEQRDSAMYRCASSLSASGGGEQFFGPGTRLTVL.

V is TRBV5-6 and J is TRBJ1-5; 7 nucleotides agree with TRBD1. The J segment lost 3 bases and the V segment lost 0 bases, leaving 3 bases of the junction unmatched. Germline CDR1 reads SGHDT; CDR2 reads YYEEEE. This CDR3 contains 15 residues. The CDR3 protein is CASSLAGGVNQPQHF. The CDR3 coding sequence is TGTGCCAGCAGCTTGGCAGGGGGGGTCAATCAGCCCCAGCATTTT. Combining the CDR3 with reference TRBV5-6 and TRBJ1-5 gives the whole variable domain DAGVTQSPTHLIKTRGQQVTLRCSPKSGHDTVSWYQQALGQGPQFIFQYYEEEERQRGNFPDRFSGHQFPNYSSELNVNALLLGDSALYLCASSLAGGVNQPQHFGDGTRLSIL.

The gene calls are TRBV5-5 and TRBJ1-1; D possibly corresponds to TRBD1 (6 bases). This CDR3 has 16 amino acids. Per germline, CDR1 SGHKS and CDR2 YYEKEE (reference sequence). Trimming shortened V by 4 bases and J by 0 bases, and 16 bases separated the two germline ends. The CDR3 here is CASSPPGEGMNTEAFF. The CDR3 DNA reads TGTGCCAGCAGCCCCCCAGGGGAGGGGATGAACACTGAAGCTTTCTTT.

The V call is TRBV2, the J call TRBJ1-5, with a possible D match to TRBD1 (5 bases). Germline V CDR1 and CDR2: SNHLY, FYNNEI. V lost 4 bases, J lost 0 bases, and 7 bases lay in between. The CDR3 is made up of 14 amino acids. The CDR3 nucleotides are TGTGCCAGCAGTGGGGACCTTAGCAATCAGCCCCAGCATTTT. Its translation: CASSGDLSNQPQHF.

The CDR3 sequence is CASSLVDEQYF. CDR3 nucleotides: TGCGCCAGCAGCTTGGTGGACGAGCAGTACTTC. V is TRBV5-1 and J is TRBJ2-7; no clear D. This CDR3 is 11 amino acids long. The germline CDR1 and CDR2 sequences are SGHRS and YFSETQ. V dropped 0 bases and J dropped 5 bases, with 3 bases sitting between them.